These T cell receptor beta chains were read from a single sample in a study of a mutant IDH1 vaccine in newly diagnosed glioma. Their antigen targets remain unknown. Libraries were prepared by immunoSEQ multiplex PCR; TCRdb keeps only in-frame clonotypes and omits some of them. The sample records some 30,000 clones, around 90% being singletons. The sequenced sample was PBMCs, obtained from a glioma patient whose treatment included an IDH1 peptide vaccine. The receptor set was obtained from a man between 18 and 29 years old with glioma. Both conserved end residues are part of each CDR3. The D gene is left open where the match is weak. Clone size, where shown, is once, few, many, or a class for clones that have expanded.

cdr3_nt: TGTGCCAGCAAAGAAGGGGTGGGAGGTGTTGAAGCTTTCTTT
cdr3_aa: CASKEGVGGVEAFF
j_call: TRBJ1-1
d_call: .
v_call: TRBV6-5
clone_size: .

cdr3_nt: TGTGCCAGCAGTTACGGTACGTCGGGGTCGGCTGAAGCTTTCTTT
cdr3_aa: CASSYGTSGSAEAFF
j_call: TRBJ1-1
d_call: .
v_call: TRBV6-5
clone_size: .

cdr3_nt: TGTGCCAGCAGCCAAGGCGATCGGGACACCAACACTGAAGCTTTCTTT
cdr3_aa: CASSQGDRDTNTEAFF
j_call: TRBJ1-1
d_call: .
v_call: TRBV4-2
clone_size: .

cdr3_nt: TGCAGCGTTCCGCAGGGACTCGGCTACACCTTC
cdr3_aa: CSVPQGLGYTF
j_call: TRBJ1-2
d_call: .
v_call: TRBV29-1
clone_size: .

cdr3_nt: TGTGCCAGCGGAGGGACGGGCAGCAGCGGGGAGCTGTTTTTT
cdr3_aa: CASGGTGSSGELFF
j_call: TRBJ2-2
d_call: .
v_call: TRBV27
clone_size: .

cdr3_nt: TGTGCCAGCAGCGTAGCGGGTCTGGGAGGGTACCAAGAGACCCAGTACTTC
cdr3_aa: CASSVAGLGGYQETQYF
j_call: TRBJ2-5
d_call: TRBD2
v_call: TRBV9
clone_size: once

cdr3_nt: TGCAGCGTCGCCATTGCCGGGACAGCGCAAGAGACCCAGTACTTC
cdr3_aa: CSVAIAGTAQETQYF
j_call: TRBJ2-5
d_call: TRBD1
v_call: TRBV29-1
clone_size: .

cdr3_nt: TGTGCCAGCAGCCACACAAGGGCCTATGGCTACACCTTC
cdr3_aa: CASSHTRAYGYTF
j_call: TRBJ1-2
d_call: .
v_call: TRBV14
clone_size: .

cdr3_nt: TGTGCCAGCAGCTCGGGCGTCGACTACGAGCAGTACTTC
cdr3_aa: CASSSGVDYEQYF
j_call: TRBJ2-7
d_call: .
v_call: TRBV7-8
clone_size: .

cdr3_nt: TGTGCCAGCAGGGAAGATGAAAAACTGTTTTTT
cdr3_aa: CASREDEKLFF
j_call: TRBJ1-4
d_call: .
v_call: TRBV6-5
clone_size: once

cdr3_nt: TGTGCGGCCCGGCAGAACACTGAAGCTTTCTTT
cdr3_aa: CAARQNTEAFF
j_call: TRBJ1-1
d_call: .
v_call: TRBV7-2
clone_size: .

cdr3_nt: TGCGCCAGCAGCCCCAATCGGGCGACATATGGCTACACCTTC
cdr3_aa: CASSPNRATYGYTF
j_call: TRBJ1-2
d_call: .
v_call: TRBV4-1
clone_size: .

cdr3_nt: TGTGCCAGCAGCCCAGAGACAGCGCTGAACACTGAAGCTTTCTTT
cdr3_aa: CASSPETALNTEAFF
j_call: TRBJ1-1
d_call: .
v_call: TRBV27
clone_size: .

cdr3_nt: TGCGCCAGCAGCCTTGAAAAGGGTTTACGGGGCCCACGACTCTCTGGAAACACCATATATTTT
cdr3_aa: CASSLEKGLRGPRLSGNTIYF
j_call: TRBJ1-3
d_call: .
v_call: TRBV4-1
clone_size: .

cdr3_nt: TGCGCCAGCAGCCTGCGCCGGGAGGGCCTTTATGAGCAGTACTTC
cdr3_aa: CASSLRREGLYEQYF
j_call: TRBJ2-7
d_call: TRBD2
v_call: TRBV4-1
clone_size: .

cdr3_nt: TGTGCCAGCGCCGCGGGGAGGGACACTGAAGCTTTCTTT
cdr3_aa: CASAAGRDTEAFF
j_call: TRBJ1-1
d_call: .
v_call: TRBV6-1
clone_size: .

cdr3_nt: TGTGCCAGCAGTCCGACCCCGGTTCGTGGCTACACCTTC
cdr3_aa: CASSPTPVRGYTF
j_call: TRBJ1-2
d_call: .
v_call: TRBV2
clone_size: .

cdr3_nt: TGTGCCAGTAGTGGGGGAGAGTATCAGCCCCAGCATTTT
cdr3_aa: CASSGGEYQPQHF
j_call: TRBJ1-5
d_call: .
v_call: TRBV19
clone_size: .

cdr3_nt: TGTGCCAGCAGCATTTCAGGGGGAACTGAAGCTTTCTTT
cdr3_aa: CASSISGGTEAFF
j_call: TRBJ1-1
d_call: TRBD1
v_call: TRBV7-2
clone_size: .

cdr3_nt: TGTGCCTGGAACTTACAGGGGATCGCCTATGGCTACACCTTC
cdr3_aa: CAWNLQGIAYGYTF
j_call: TRBJ1-2
d_call: TRBD1
v_call: TRBV30
clone_size: .

cdr3_nt: TGTGCCAGCAGGTACCGGGACAGTAATACCGGGGAGCTGTTTTTT
cdr3_aa: CASRYRDSNTGELFF
j_call: TRBJ2-2
d_call: TRBD1
v_call: TRBV2
clone_size: .

cdr3_nt: TGCGCCAGCAGCTTACCGGGACATGGGGGTTTAGACACCGGGGAGCTGTTTTTT
cdr3_aa: CASSLPGHGGLDTGELFF
j_call: TRBJ2-2
d_call: .
v_call: TRBV5-1
clone_size: .

cdr3_nt: TGTGCCAGCAGCCCGGGACACTCCCGGGAGGGCTACACCTTC
cdr3_aa: CASSPGHSREGYTF
j_call: TRBJ1-2
d_call: .
v_call: TRBV7-9
clone_size: .

cdr3_nt: TGTGCCAGCAGCTTGGTGGCGGGAGGTACCGGGGAGCTGTTTTTT
cdr3_aa: CASSLVAGGTGELFF
j_call: TRBJ2-2
d_call: TRBD2
v_call: TRBV9
clone_size: .

cdr3_nt: TGCAGCGTGGGGTTCGGGTTGGAAGAGCAGTACTTC
cdr3_aa: CSVGFGLEEQYF
j_call: TRBJ2-7
d_call: .
v_call: TRBV29-1
clone_size: .